These 9 T cell receptor beta chains were all obtained from the same sample, sequenced in a study of blood T cells in healthy people across ages. Next came a second PCR, run for about 7 to 12 cycles, which used a sample-barcoded 5' primer along with a J-beta primer mix. TCRdb re-analysed the 5' RACE reads in MiXCR, keeping a single row per CDR3 protein. The sample lists 700,000 to 850,000 distinct CDR3 sequences, about 48% occurring once. Source material: blood. The receptor set was obtained from an elderly man in good health.

This clonotype has only a few counts. The DNA for the CDR3 is TGTGCCAGCAGCTCCCCAGGGGACAGTCTCTTACCCTATGGCTACACCTTC. It codes for CASSSPGDSLLPYGYTF. The V call is TRBV7-9, the J call TRBJ1-2, with TRBD1 identical over 7 bases. V trimming: 4 bases; J trimming: 4 bases; junction bases outside the gene matches: 15. From germline, CDR1 is SEHNR and CDR2 FQNEAQ (reference sequence). The length of the CDR3 is 17 residues.

V usage is TRBV29-1 and J usage is TRBJ2-1, with 12 bases aligning to TRBD2. Unmatched junction bases numbered 7, after V lost 7 bases and J lost 0 bases. The CDR3 covers 16 residues. Germline CDR1 and CDR2: SQVTM and ANQGSEA. The CDR3 sequence is CSGEGLAGASYNEQFF. CDR3 bases: TGCAGCGGGGAGGGACTAGCGGGCGCCTCCTACAATGAGCAGTTCTTC.

This clonotype was observed a few times. This rearrangement joins TRBV6-2 or TRBV6-3 to TRBJ1-2, with a tentative D call TRBD1 (6 bases). CDR3 size: 14 residues. Trimming cost V 7 bases and J 5 bases, with 17 bases left between them. In germline, CDR1 is MNHEY, CDR2 SVGEGT. CDR3 DNA sequence: TGTGCCAGCACAAGACAGGAAAACTTATATGGCTACACCTTC. Translating gives CASTRQENLYGYTF.

This sequence joins TRBV27 and TRBJ2-1, with D perhaps TRBD2 (5 bases). The germline V gene has CDR1 MNHEY and CDR2 SMNVEV (reference sequence). There are 13 residues in the CDR3. With 6 bases removed from V and 8 bases from J, the gap between germline ends came to 14 bases. CDR3 in DNA: TGTGCCAGCAGGGGTCGGGCGGGTTATGAGCAGTTCTTC. Protein product: CASRGRAGYEQFF.

This clonotype turned up a few times. The chain recombines TRBV7-9 with TRBJ2-1; D is ambiguous. The V gene lost 3 bases and the J gene lost 9 bases, with 6 bases spanning the gap. Germline CDR1 is SEHNR and CDR2 is FQNEAQ (reference sequence). The CDR3 covers 11 residues. The CDR3 is CASSLTLEQFF. The CDR3 nucleotides read TGTGCCAGCAGCTTGACTCTTGAGCAGTTCTTC.

As DNA, the CDR3 is TGTGCCAGCAGCGCACTCCGGGACTACGAGCAGTACTTC. Residues: CASSALRDYEQYF. The chain is built from TRBV6-1 and TRBJ2-7, with D perhaps matching TRBD2 (5 bases). Germline assignment: CDR1 MNHNS and CDR2 SASEGT. The CDR3 length is 13 residues. Trimming pared 6 bases from V and 3 bases from J, leaving 12 bases between.

V gene TRBV5-4 combines with J gene TRBJ2-2; 10 nucleotides match TRBD1. The V segment lost 5 bases and the J segment 2 bases; nucleotides outside the gene matches: 9. CDR1 SGHNT and CDR2 YYREEE come from the germline V gene (reference sequence). The CDR3 spans 17 residues. CDR3: CASSRQGARSNTGELFF. The CDR3, as DNA: TGTGCCAGCAGTAGACAGGGGGCGCGTTCTAACACCGGGGAGCTGTTTTTT.

There are a few counts of this clonotype. The chain employs TRBV13 and TRBJ2-5; D might be TRBD1 (6 bases). The J call may be mistaken, given a closer DNA end match to TRBJ2-4. Germline values: CDR1 PRHDT, CDR2 FYEKMQ (reference sequence). This CDR3 contains 13 residues. As DNA, the CDR3 is TGTGCCAGCAGCCCCCGGACAGAAAGCATTCAGTACTTC. It specifies CASSPRTESIQYF.

As for this clonotype: One end of the junction is discordant with germline, which a read error may explain. The chain carries TRBV4-1 and TRBJ2-2; 8 nucleotides match TRBD1. Germline loops: CDR1 MGHRA, CDR2 YSYEKL. The CDR3 runs to 15 residues. In DNA, the CDR3 is TGCACCAGCAGCCGGGACAGGTCGAACACCGGGGAGCTGTTTTTT. It specifies CTSSRDRSNTGELFF.